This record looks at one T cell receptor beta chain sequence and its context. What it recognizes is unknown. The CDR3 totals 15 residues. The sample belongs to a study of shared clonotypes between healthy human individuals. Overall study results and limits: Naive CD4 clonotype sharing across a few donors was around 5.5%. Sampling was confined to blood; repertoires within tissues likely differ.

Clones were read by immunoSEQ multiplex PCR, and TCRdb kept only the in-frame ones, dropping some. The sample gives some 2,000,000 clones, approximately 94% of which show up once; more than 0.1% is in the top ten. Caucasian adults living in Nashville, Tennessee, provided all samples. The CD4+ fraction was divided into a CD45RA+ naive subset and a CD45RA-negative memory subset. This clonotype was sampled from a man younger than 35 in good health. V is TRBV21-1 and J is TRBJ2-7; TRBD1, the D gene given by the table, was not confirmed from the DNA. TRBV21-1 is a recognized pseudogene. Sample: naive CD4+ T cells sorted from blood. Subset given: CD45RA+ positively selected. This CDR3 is CASSKGQGERYEQYF. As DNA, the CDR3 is TGTGCCAGCAGCAAAGGCCAGGGGGAGCGCTACGAGCAGTACTTC.